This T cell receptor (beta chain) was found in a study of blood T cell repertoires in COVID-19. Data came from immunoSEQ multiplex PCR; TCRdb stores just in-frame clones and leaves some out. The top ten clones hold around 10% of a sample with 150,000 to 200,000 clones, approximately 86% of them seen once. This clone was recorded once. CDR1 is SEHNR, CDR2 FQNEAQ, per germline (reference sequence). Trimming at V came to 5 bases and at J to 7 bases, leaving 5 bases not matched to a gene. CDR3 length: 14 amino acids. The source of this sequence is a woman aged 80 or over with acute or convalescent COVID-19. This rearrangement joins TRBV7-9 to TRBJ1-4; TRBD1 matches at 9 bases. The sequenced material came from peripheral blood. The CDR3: CASSLGTGFEKLFF. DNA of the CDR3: TGTGCCAGCAGCCTCGGGACAGGGTTTGAAAAACTGTTTTTT.